This T cell receptor beta chain was sequenced for a study of cytomegalovirus exposure and HLA in healthy donors. This clone came up once. No antigen is known for it. PCR used 60 Vbeta primers and 13 Jbeta primers. Using immunoSEQ multiplex PCR, the repertoire was profiled, and TCRdb retains in-frame clones only, with some absent. This sample has 150,000 or so clones, with 60% to 80% found just once. The CDR3 extends over 14 amino acids. The germline V gene has CDR1 SQVTM and CDR2 ANQGSEA. The junction had 4 bases not matched to a gene; V was cut back by 5 bases and J by 4 bases. Study-wide points: 87-base-pair reads could not separate some V segments, including TRBV6-2 and TRBV6-3. As was reported, the HLA-A and HLA-B alleles of most subjects were accurately predicted from TCR beta sequences. When analyzed later, a missense DCLRE1C variant was found to be linked to TCR beta V- and J-gene trimming.

The chain couples TRBV29-1 to TRBJ2-3; 12 nucleotides line up with TRBD2. The receptor was isolated from a woman in her forties in good health and CMV-seropositive. The specimen was PBMCs. CDR3 DNA: TGCAGCGTTCTAGCGGGGGGGCGAGCAGATACGCAGTATTTT. Its translation is CSVLAGGRADTQYF.